One and the same sample provided the 24 T cell receptor beta chains below, sequenced in a study of response to subunit inactivated influenza vaccine. MiXCR was run by TCRdb on the RT-PCR reads, yielding one entry per CDR3 protein. The table lists a few hundred thousand distinct CDR3 sequences, about a tenth of them singletons, with about an eighth in the top ten. Sequenced here: PBMCs from blood, sampled 40 to 50 days after vaccination. Receptors originate from a man between 45 and 60 years old who received an inactivated influenza vaccine.

This chain uses TRBV6-5 with TRBJ2-3; maybe TRBD1 (5 bases). The germline V gene has CDR1 MNHEY and CDR2 SVGAGI. V was pared by 0 bases and J by 2 bases, with 21 bases between. The CDR3 totals 19 residues. The CDR3 reads CASSYSGQLPTLNTDTQYF. CDR3 sequence (DNA): TGTGCCAGCAGTTACTCGGGGCAGCTTCCCACCTTAAACACAGATACGCAGTATTTT.

This clonotype was picked up a small number of times. V gene TRBV20-1 combines with J gene TRBJ1-2, with 10 bases fitting TRBD1. V was clipped by 4 bases and J by 1 base; unmatched bases: 9. The germline V gene encodes CDR1 DFQATT and CDR2 SNEGSKA (reference sequence). This CDR3 spans 16 amino acids. The CDR3 DNA reads as TGCAGTGCTATGAGACGACAGGGGGCAGTTAACTATGGCTACACCTTC. This codes for CSAMRRQGAVNYGYTF.

This clonotype was seen only a few times. V usage is TRBV4-2 and J usage is TRBJ2-1; tentative D call: TRBD1 (5 bases). Trimming took 1 base from V and 7 from J, leaving 11 bases between them. Germline V gene data show CDR1 as LGHNA and CDR2 as YNFKEQ. This CDR3 is 14 amino acids long. CDR3: CASSQVGAINEQFF. In nucleotides, the CDR3 is TGTGCCAGCAGCCAAGTAGGGGCTATTAATGAGCAGTTCTTC.

The J gene is TRBJ2-7, the V gene TRBV28, with D maybe TRBD2 (6 bases). Per the germline V gene, CDR1 is MDHEN and CDR2 is SYDVKM. The V end was cut by 5 bases, the J end by 6 bases, with 14 bases between. CDR3 size: 13 residues. The CDR3 region has the DNA TGTGCCAGCAGTAAAGACCGACTAGTCGAGCAGTACTTC. It is translated as CASSKDRLVEQYF.

The chain employs TRBV7-9 and TRBJ2-5; 11 bases line up with TRBD1. V trimming: 5 bases; J trimming: 3 bases; junction bases outside the gene matches: 11. The CDR3 is made up of 17 amino acids. Looked up from germline, CDR1 is SEHNR and CDR2 is FQNEAQ (reference sequence). CDR3 protein: CASSVTGTGGYKETQYF. DNA of the CDR3: TGTGCCAGCAGCGTAACCGGGACAGGGGGTTATAAAGAGACCCAGTACTTC.

The rearrangement joins TRBV7-9 to TRBJ1-2; TRBD1 is a possible D gene (6 bases). This CDR3 spans 14 amino acids. Trimming removed 3 bases at V and 2 bases at J, with 10 bases between. CDR1 is SEHNR and CDR2 is FQNEAQ in the germline V gene (reference sequence). The CDR3 loop is CASSFGQFNYGYTF. The CDR3, as DNA: TGTGCCAGCAGCTTCGGACAGTTCAACTATGGCTACACCTTC.

The chain is built from TRBV7-9 and TRBJ2-7; D gene unclear. Germline V lookup: CDR1 SEHNR, CDR2 FQNEAQ (reference sequence). V shed 2 bases and J shed 6 bases, with 5 bases lying between them. The CDR3 contains 11 residues. The CDR3 bases are TGTGCCAGCAGCTTAAATGGCGAGCAGTACTTC. This gives the protein CASSLNGEQYF.

This clonotype has only a few counts. V and J are TRBV7-6 and TRBJ2-1; TRBD2 matches at 13 bases. The germline V gene has CDR1 SGHVS and CDR2 FNYEAQ. This CDR3 is 18 amino acids long. J gave up 4 bases and V 5 bases, and 11 bases lay outside the gene matches. DNA for the CDR3: TGTGCCAGCAGCGCCTTCACCGGGACTAGCGGGACATACAATGAGCAGTTCTTC. It yields the protein CASSAFTGTSGTYNEQFF.

This clonotype was counted between two and nine times. The chain couples TRBV6-1 to TRBJ2-5, with D hard to call. The CDR3 loop spans 14 amino acids. Germline CDR1 MNHNS, CDR2 SASEGT. Trimming took off 3 bases at V and 1 base at J, with 9 bases between the two ends. The CDR3 loop is CASSEGAVQETQYF. The CDR3 coding sequence is TGTGCCAGCAGTGAGGGCGCCGTCCAAGAGACCCAGTACTTC.

There are a few counts of this clonotype. The V call is TRBV30, the J call TRBJ1-3; no reliable D call. Germline-derived CDR1 and CDR2 are GTSNPN and SVGIG (reference sequence). V gave up 1 base and J gave up 4 bases, with 2 bases separating them. The CDR3 loop spans 11 amino acids. The CDR3 DNA follows: TGTGCCTGGAGTGGGGGAAACACCATATATTTT. Protein sequence: CAWSGGNTIYF.

Ten or more counts support this clonotype. The chain links TRBV7-9 to TRBJ1-1, with D maybe TRBD1 (6 bases). The CDR3 contains 14 residues. Germline lookup yields CDR1 SEHNR and CDR2 FQNEAQ (reference sequence). The V end lost 8 bases, the J end lost 5 bases, and 18 bases lay between the germline ends. In nucleotides, the CDR3 is TGTGCCAGCGTCTCCACAGGGATGCGGACTGAAGCTTTCTTT. Its translation: CASVSTGMRTEAFF. Full variable domain (outside the CDR3, taken from reference TRBV7-9 and TRBJ1-1): DTGVSQNPRHKITKRGQNVTFRCDPISEHNRLYWYRQTLGQGPEFLTYFQNEAQLEKSRLLSDRFSAERPKGSFSTLEIQRTEQGDSAMYLCASVSTGMRTEAFFGQGTRLTVV.

This sequence joins TRBV29-1 and TRBJ2-1; 10 bases match TRBD1. The germline V gene encodes CDR1 SQVTM and CDR2 ANQGSEA. V lost 8 bases to trimming and J lost 4 bases; unmatched junction nucleotides: 17. This CDR3 spans 17 amino acids. CDR3 region: CSLLQPRGTGVYNEQFF. The CDR3 region has the DNA TGCAGCCTGCTACAACCTCGGGGGACAGGGGTGTACAATGAGCAGTTCTTC.

This clonotype came up many times. The J gene is TRBJ2-1, the V gene TRBV20-1, with D possibly TRBD2 on 6 matching bases. Deletions cut 3 bases from V and 4 bases from J, with 13 bases between. CDR3 length: 14 residues. Germline V lookup: CDR1 DFQATT, CDR2 SNEGSKA (reference sequence). The CDR3 nucleotides read TGCAGTGCTAGGAGGCGGGGAGATTACAATGAGCAGTTCTTC. It encodes CSARRRGDYNEQFF.

The chain couples TRBV15 to TRBJ2-3; TRBD2 aligns across 8 bases. V trimming: 1 base; J trimming: 5 bases; junction bases outside the gene matches: 17. The CDR3 contains 19 residues. Germline values: CDR1 LNHNV, CDR2 YYDKDF (reference sequence). The CDR3 sequence is CATSRGGRSGTRVRDTQYF. In DNA form, the CDR3 reads TGTGCCACCAGCAGAGGGGGCCGATCGGGGACTAGGGTGAGAGATACGCAGTATTTT.

This clonotype was seen a few times. This chain links TRBV5-1 with TRBJ2-1, with D perhaps given as TRBD1 or TRBD2 (5 bases each). Germline values: CDR1 SGHRS, CDR2 YFSETQ. The germline V and J ends were trimmed by 6 bases and 0 bases, with 16 bases remaining between them. The CDR3 covers 16 residues. The CDR3 is CASTSTGTGSYNEQFF. CDR3 DNA sequence: TGCGCCAGCACAAGTACCGGGACGGGCTCCTACAATGAGCAGTTCTTC.

There are a few counts of this clonotype. CDR3 loop: CASSLGTRHNEQFF. The CDR3 region has the DNA TGTGCCAGCAGCCTTGGGACTAGGCACAATGAGCAGTTCTTC. The V and J genes are TRBV12-3 or TRBV12-4 and TRBJ2-1, with 8 nucleotides matching TRBD2. This CDR3 spans 14 amino acids. The junction had 6 bases not matched to a gene; V was cut back by 6 bases and J by 5 bases.

This clonotype occurred once. The V call is TRBV15, the J call TRBJ2-5, with a possible D match to TRBD2 (6 bases). V lost 3 bases and J 1 base, leaving 15 bases between the germline ends. The CDR3 runs to 16 residues. In germline, CDR1 is LNHNV, CDR2 YYDKDF (reference sequence). The CDR3: CATSSTQGLGQETQYF. The CDR3 DNA sequence: TGTGCCACCAGCAGCACCCAGGGACTGGGCCAAGAGACCCAGTACTTC.

This rearrangement joins TRBV7-3 to TRBJ2-1; D ambiguous. V dropped 0 bases and J dropped 10 bases, with 10 bases sitting between them. Germline V gene data show CDR1 as SGHTA and CDR2 as FQGTGA. The length of the CDR3 is 13 residues. CDR3 in DNA: TGTGCCAGCAGCTTAACCAGGACGCGGGAGCAGTTCTTC. This sequence encodes CASSLTRTREQFF.

The table lists this clonotype with many counts. V usage is TRBV18 and J usage is TRBJ1-2; tentative D call: TRBD1 (5 bases). Germline CDR1 is KGHSH and CDR2 is LQKENI. Trimming removed 5 bases at V and 5 bases at J, with 12 bases between. CDR3 size: 13 residues. The CDR3 reads CASSAPGGYGYTF. The CDR3 DNA reads as TGTGCCAGCTCAGCCCCTGGGGGGTATGGCTACACCTTC.

The chain combines TRBV5-1 with TRBJ2-1; 9 bases are shared with TRBD1. The trim removed 4 bases at V and 10 bases at J, leaving 9 bases unmatched. Germline-derived CDR1 and CDR2 are SGHRS and YFSETQ. The CDR3 consists of 14 residues. Here the CDR3 DNA reads TGCGCCAGCAGCGCAACAACAGGGGGCAGGGAGCAGTTCTTC. Amino acids: CASSATTGGREQFF.

The chain carries TRBV28 and TRBJ2-3; D is unclear. The germline V gene encodes CDR1 MDHEN and CDR2 SYDVKM. V lost 3 bases and J 1 base, leaving 14 bases between the germline ends. CDR3 length: 16 residues. As DNA, the CDR3 is TGTGCCAGCAGTTTGCTTGGGGTCTCGGGCACAGATACGCAGTATTTT. Amino acid sequence: CASSLLGVSGTDTQYF. The variable domain in full, completed from reference TRBV28 and TRBJ2-3, reads DVKVTQSSRYLVKRTGEKVFLECVQDMDHENMFWYRQDPGLGLRLIYFSYDVKMKEKGDIPEGYSVSREKKERFSLILESASTNQTSMYLCASSLLGVSGTDTQYFGPGTRLTVL.

There are many counts of this clonotype. The V call is TRBV29-1, the J call TRBJ2-3, with a possible D match to TRBD1 (6 bases). CDR1 and CDR2 from the germline V gene are SQVTM and ANQGSEA. CDR3 length: 14 residues. V was shortened by 7 bases and J by 1 base, with 15 bases between the two germline ends. The CDR3 loop reads CSAAARQGTDTQYF. The CDR3 bases are TGCAGCGCTGCGGCCCGACAGGGCACAGATACGCAGTATTTT.

The chain joins TRBV20-1 to TRBJ2-2, with D possibly matching TRBD1 (5 bases). CDR3 size: 13 residues. Trimming cost V 4 bases and J 9 bases, with 15 bases left between them. CDR1 and CDR2 from the germline V gene are DFQATT and SNEGSKA (reference sequence). The CDR3 DNA follows: TGCAGTGCTAAGGACACCGCCTTCTGGGAGCTGTTTTTT. It encodes CSAKDTAFWELFF.

Many counts were recorded for this clonotype. This rearrangement joins TRBV6-2 or TRBV6-3 to TRBJ2-7; D unresolved. CDR1 is MNHEY and CDR2 is SVGEGT in the germline V gene. The CDR3 contains 14 residues. V was pared by 7 bases and J by 4 bases, with 17 bases between. The CDR3 region is CASKQRGVLYEQYF. The DNA of the CDR3 is TGTGCCAGCAAGCAACGCGGTGTTTTATACGAGCAGTACTTC.